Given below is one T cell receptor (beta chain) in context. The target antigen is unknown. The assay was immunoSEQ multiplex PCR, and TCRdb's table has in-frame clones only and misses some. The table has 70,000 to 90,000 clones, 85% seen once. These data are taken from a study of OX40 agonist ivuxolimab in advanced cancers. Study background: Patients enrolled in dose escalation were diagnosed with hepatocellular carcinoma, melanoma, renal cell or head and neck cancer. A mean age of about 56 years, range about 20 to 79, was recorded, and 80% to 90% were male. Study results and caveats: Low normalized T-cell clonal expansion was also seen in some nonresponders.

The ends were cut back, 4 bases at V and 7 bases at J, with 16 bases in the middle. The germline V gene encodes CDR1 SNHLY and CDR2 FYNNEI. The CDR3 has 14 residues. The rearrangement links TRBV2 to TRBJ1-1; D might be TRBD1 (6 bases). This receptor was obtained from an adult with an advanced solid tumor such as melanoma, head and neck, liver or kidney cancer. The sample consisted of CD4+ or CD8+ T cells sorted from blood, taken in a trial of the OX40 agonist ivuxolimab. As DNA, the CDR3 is TGTGCCAGCAGTGCCGGACAGACTCGGGTTGAAGCTTTCTTT. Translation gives CASSAGQTRVEAFF.